This T cell receptor beta chain was captured by sequencing in a study of blood T cell repertoires in COVID-19. About the study: Nucleic acid was either cDNA or gDNA, and it came from T cells, B-cell-depleted T cells, or PBMCs.

All recovered Cohort 3 donors got two negative PCRs, got clearance, or saw symptom resolution. The sample holds a few counts of this clone. TCRdb's copy holds only in-frame clones and misses some; the assay was immunoSEQ multiplex PCR. Altogether roughly 300,000 clones are present, about 90% being singletons, with the ten largest covering 1%. Trimming left V 3 bases short and J 0 bases short, with 8 bases between. CDR1 and CDR2 from the germline V gene are PRHDT and FYEKMQ (reference sequence). The CDR3 length is 15 residues. This TCR derives from a woman aged 25-40 years who had recovered from COVID-19. The sequenced sample consisted of PBMCs or T cells enriched from blood (not recorded which). The genes are TRBV13 and TRBJ1-4, with D unclear. CDR3 nucleotide sequence: TGTGCCAGCAGCTTGCGGGCGACAACTAATGAAAAACTGTTTTTT. It encodes CASSLRATTNEKLFF.